The 24 T cell receptor beta chains given below trace back to one sample, sequenced in a study of cytomegalovirus exposure and HLA in healthy donors. It was with 60 Vbeta and 13 Jbeta primers that the PCR ran. Some clones are missing from TCRdb's copy, which holds only in-frame ones; the method was immunoSEQ multiplex PCR. The table lists over 95,000 clones, over 75% of them singletons. The material sequenced was PBMCs. These receptors were obtained from a woman aged 18-35 years in good health and CMV-seronegative.

The table lists this clone with a count of one. This chain links TRBV15 with TRBJ2-6; D possibly corresponds to TRBD2 (6 bases). Per the germline V gene, CDR1 is LNHNV and CDR2 is YYDKDF (reference sequence). The CDR3 is 18 amino acids. Trimming removed 0 bases at V and 0 bases at J, with 12 bases between. The chain's CDR3 is CATSRDGDSPSGANVLTF. In DNA form, the CDR3 reads TGTGCCACCAGCAGAGATGGGGACTCCCCCTCTGGGGCCAACGTCCTGACTTTC.

This clone is a singleton in its sample. The chain couples TRBV2 to TRBJ2-1; the D gene is possibly TRBD2 (6 bases). This CDR3 has 13 residues. Germline V gene lookup returns CDR1 SNHLY and CDR2 FYNNEI. V gave up 4 bases and J gave up 4 bases, with 8 bases separating them. CDR3 coding DNA: TGTGCCAGCAGTGCAGGGAGGTACAATGAGCAGTTCTTC. Protein sequence: CASSAGRYNEQFF.

J is TRBJ1-5 and V is TRBV28; TRBD1 aligns across 7 bases. Losses at the gene ends were 6 bases for V and 7 bases for J; bases not matched to a gene: 6. Germline V gene lookup returns CDR1 MDHEN and CDR2 SYDVKM. The CDR3 extends over 13 amino acids. The CDR3 here is CASRLTGWQPQHF. Written as DNA, the CDR3 is TGTGCCAGCAGGCTGACAGGGTGGCAGCCCCAGCATTTT.

V is TRBV19 and J is TRBJ1-2; 8 bases match TRBD1. The CDR3 spans 14 residues. Germline V CDR1 and CDR2: LNHDA, SQIVND (reference sequence). With 5 bases clipped from V and 4 bases from J, the junction kept 6 bases outside the gene matches. The CDR3 DNA reads as TGTGCCAGTAGTTTCCGGGACAGGTCCTATGGCTACACCTTC. This codes for CASSFRDRSYGYTF.

The CDR3 protein is CASSLGSGTEAFF. The CDR3 DNA reads as TGTGCCAGCAGTTTAGGTTCGGGGACTGAAGCTTTCTTT. This chain links TRBV27 with TRBJ1-1; the D is unclear. The CDR3 is 13 residues long. Germline-derived CDR1 and CDR2 are MNHEY and SMNVEV (reference sequence). V lost 2 bases to trimming and J lost 5 bases, with 9 bases between them.

In its sample, this clone was seen once. The V gene is TRBV9, the J gene TRBJ2-2; TRBD1 matches at 10 bases. Germline V gene sequence: CDR1 SGDLS, CDR2 YYNGEE. After removal of 2 bases from V and 3 bases from J, the junction contained 7 bases not matched to a gene. The CDR3 extends over 17 amino acids. The CDR3, as DNA: TGTGCCAGCAGCGTTGGGACAGGGGCTATATACACCGGGGAGCTGTTTTTT. As protein: CASSVGTGAIYTGELFF.

V is TRBV9 and J is TRBJ1-6, with 8 bases fitting TRBD1. The trim removed 3 bases at V and 7 bases at J, leaving 0 bases unmatched. The V gene's germline CDR1 is SGDLS and CDR2 YYNGEE. The CDR3 has 13 residues. The chain's CDR3 is CASSGQGNSPLHF. CDR3 nucleotide sequence: TGTGCCAGCAGCGGACAGGGGAATTCACCCCTCCACTTT.

The chain couples TRBV2 to TRBJ2-1; TRBD2 matches 11 bases. The CDR3 consists of 16 residues. Germline CDR1 and CDR2: SNHLY and FYNNEI. Trimming removed 3 bases from V and 7 bases from J; junction bases left unmatched: 8. CDR3 sequence reads: CASSDSTSGDWNEQFF. CDR3 nucleotides: TGTGCCAGCAGTGACTCGACTAGCGGGGATTGGAATGAGCAGTTCTTC.

In DNA form, the CDR3 reads TGTGCCAGCAGTGCCGAACAGGGGCCTTATGGCTACACCTTC. Its protein product is CASSAEQGPYGYTF. The chain uses TRBV6-1 and TRBJ1-2; 7 bases are shared with TRBD1. The CDR3 spans 14 residues. From germline, CDR1 is MNHNS and CDR2 SASEGT. The J segment lost 5 bases and the V segment lost 4 bases, leaving 7 bases of the junction unmatched.

J is TRBJ2-7 and V is TRBV6-6; 8 bases match TRBD1. Losses at the gene ends were 6 bases for V and 0 bases for J; bases not matched to a gene: 7. Germline V gene data show CDR1 as MNHNY and CDR2 as SVGAGI (reference sequence). This CDR3 has 15 amino acids. In DNA, the CDR3 is TGTGCCAGCAGCCGAACAGGGGGAGACTCCTACGAGCAGTACTTC. As protein: CASSRTGGDSYEQYF.

The chain is built from TRBV6-1 and TRBJ1-3, with D tentatively TRBD1 (5 bases). The germline V gene encodes CDR1 MNHNS and CDR2 SASEGT. V was clipped by 7 bases and J by 0 bases, with 13 bases between them. This CDR3 contains 15 residues. The CDR3 sequence is CASMTGGLSGNTIYF. CDR3 in DNA: TGTGCCAGCATGACCGGGGGTCTCTCTGGAAACACCATATATTTT.

CDR3 sequence (DNA): TGTGCCAGCAGTGGACTAGCGCGCTACGAGCAGTACTTC. This codes for CASSGLARYEQYF. The V and J genes are TRBV6-7 and TRBJ2-5; 9 bases agree with TRBD2. The DNA end is more similar to TRBJ2-7, so the J call may be wrong. TRBV6-7 qualifies as an ORF whose function is uncertain. The CDR3 is made up of 13 amino acids.

V usage is TRBV6-5 and J usage is TRBJ2-7; D is possibly TRBD1 (6 bases). Trimming cost V 4 bases and J 7 bases, with 11 bases left between them. The CDR3 spans 12 residues. Looked up from germline, CDR1 is MNHEY and CDR2 is SVGAGI. In DNA form, the CDR3 reads TGTGCCAGCAGTTCCACAACAGGGGAGCAGTACGTC. This encodes CASSSTTGEQYV.

This chain uses TRBV19 with TRBJ1-3, with D maybe TRBD1 (5 bases). CDR3 length equals 13 residues. Germline-derived CDR1 and CDR2 are LNHDA and SQIVND (reference sequence). V was trimmed by 10 bases and J by 0 bases, leaving 10 bases between them. The CDR3 protein is CATKGLSGNTIYF. CDR3 bases: TGTGCCACCAAGGGGCTCTCTGGAAACACCATATATTTT.

This sequence joins TRBV25-1 and TRBJ1-2; tentatively, D is TRBD1 (6 bases). The V end lost 3 bases, the J end lost 7 bases, and 27 bases lay between the germline ends. CDR1 MGHDK and CDR2 SYGVNS come from the germline V gene. CDR3 length: 18 amino acids. CDR3 sequence (DNA): TGTGCCAGCAGTGACAGGGATCCCCTAATGAGGGGGGGGCTTGGCTACACCTTC. Protein product: CASSDRDPLMRGGLGYTF.

The rearrangement joins TRBV29-1 to TRBJ2-4; perhaps TRBD2 as D (5 bases). V lost 6 bases to trimming and J lost 5 bases, with 17 bases between them. The CDR3 extends over 14 amino acids. CDR1 and CDR2 (germline): SQVTM, ANQGSEA. CDR3 protein: CSVLRREVQNIQYF. CDR3 bases: TGCAGCGTCCTCCGACGGGAAGTTCAAAACATTCAGTACTTC.

The CDR3 DNA reads TGTGCCAGCAGCTTGGGTAGCGGGGGATACAATGAGCAGTTCTTC. Its protein product is CASSLGSGGYNEQFF. V gene TRBV5-8 combines with J gene TRBJ2-1; 9 positions agree with TRBD2. Germline V CDR1 and CDR2: SGHTS, YDEGEE. CDR3 size: 15 residues. Trimming at V came to 0 bases and at J to 4 bases, leaving 2 bases not matched to a gene. Full variable domain (missing parts from reference TRBV5-8 and TRBJ2-1): EAGVTQSPTHLIKTRGQQATLRCSPISGHTSVYWYQQALGLGLQFLLWYDEGEERNRGNFPPRFSGRQFPNYSSELNVNALELEDSALYLCASSLGSGGYNEQFFGPGTRLTVL.

About this clone: The junction shows a germline mismatch at one end, possibly a read error. V and J are TRBV15 and TRBJ1-2; D unresolved. There are 14 residues in the CDR3. Per germline, CDR1 LNHNV and CDR2 YYDKDF (reference sequence). The CDR3, as DNA: TGTGCCACCAGCCGAGAGGGAGGGAACTATGGCTACACCTTC. Its translation: CATSREGGNYGYTF.

The V gene is TRBV13, the J gene TRBJ2-1; a weak D match, TRBD2 (7 bases). This CDR3 is built from 16 residues. Trimming removed 6 bases at V and 4 bases at J, with 19 bases between. The germline CDR1 and CDR2 sequences are PRHDT and FYEKMQ (reference sequence). In DNA form, the CDR3 reads TGTGCCAGCAGGGAATGGGGGGGGCCGTCTTACAATGAGCAGTTCTTC. Translating it yields CASREWGGPSYNEQFF.

The CDR3 DNA follows: TGCGCCAGCAGCTTGGTGGGACTAGCGGAGGGAGAGACCCAGTACTTC. Translation: CASSLVGLAEGETQYF. The rearrangement joins TRBV5-1 to TRBJ2-5, with 11 nucleotides matching TRBD2. V shed 0 bases and J 4 bases; nucleotides not matched to a gene: 5. Germline loops: CDR1 SGHRS, CDR2 YFSETQ. The CDR3 loop spans 16 amino acids.

By share, this clone counts as medium-sized. The chain links TRBV19 to TRBJ1-2; D remains unclear. Trimming removed 3 bases at V and 4 bases at J, with 3 bases between. Germline CDR1 reads LNHDA; CDR2 reads SQIVND (reference sequence). The CDR3 is 11 amino acids. The CDR3: CASSILYGYTF. The CDR3 coding sequence is TGTGCCAGTAGTATCCTCTATGGCTACACCTTC. Together with reference TRBV19 and TRBJ1-2, the CDR3 gives the full variable domain: DGGITQSPKYLFRKEGQNVTLSCEQNLNHDAMYWYRQDPGQGLRLIYYSQIVNDFQKGDIAEGYSVSREKKESFPLTVTSAQKNPTAFYLCASSILYGYTFGSGTRLTVV.

This clone was detected once. The chain joins TRBV5-1 to TRBJ2-5; maybe TRBD1 (5 bases). Trimming took off 1 base at V and 1 base at J, with 8 bases between the two ends. The CDR3 spans 14 residues. Looked up from germline, CDR1 is SGHRS and CDR2 is YFSETQ. CDR3 amino acids: CASSLLQGQETQYF. The CDR3 nucleotides are TGCGCCAGCAGCTTGTTGCAGGGCCAAGAGACCCAGTACTTC. Variable domain in full (rest from reference TRBV5-1 and TRBJ2-5): KAGVTQTPRYLIKTRGQQVTLSCSPISGHRSVSWYQQTPGQGLQFLFEYFSETQRNKGNFPGRFSGRQFSNSRSEMNVSTLELGDSALYLCASSLLQGQETQYFGPGTRLLVL.

This clone has just one count. The genes are TRBV6-5 and TRBJ2-7; 7 nucleotides match TRBD2. The germline CDR1 and CDR2 sequences are MNHEY and SVGAGI. The junction had 6 bases not matched to a gene; V was cut back by 6 bases and J by 7 bases. The CDR3 runs 12 residues. The CDR3 DNA sequence: TGTGCCAGCAGCCCATCCGGGGGGGAGCAGTACTTC. This gives the protein CASSPSGGEQYF.

The rearrangement uses TRBV27 and TRBJ2-7; 10 nucleotides align to TRBD2. The V segment lost 2 bases and the J segment 4 bases; nucleotides outside the gene matches: 2. Germline loops: CDR1 MNHEY, CDR2 SMNVEV (reference sequence). CDR3 length: 14 residues. CDR3 residues: CASSLLAGVYEQYF. CDR3 DNA sequence: TGTGCCAGCAGTTTACTAGCGGGAGTGTACGAGCAGTACTTC.